This T cell receptor beta chain was recovered during a study of siplizumab effects on memory and regulatory T cells. Sequencing used immunoSEQ multiplex PCR; TCRdb keeps in-frame clones, though not all of them. Among some 100,000 clones listed, 91% were seen once. CDR1 is LNHDA, CDR2 SQIVND, per germline (reference sequence). The CDR3 is 15 residues long. V was clipped by 5 bases and J by 3 bases, with 14 bases between them. The genes are TRBV19 and TRBJ1-3; D remains unclear. Sequencing was done on a sample of CD4+ T cells sorted from blood. This clonotype was obtained from a human donor in good health. Some clones in this sample may be carry-over from other donors' samples. The CDR3 protein is CASSLGSGFGNTIYF. DNA of the CDR3: TGTGCCAGTAGTCTAGGTTCCGGCTTTGGAAACACCATATATTTT.